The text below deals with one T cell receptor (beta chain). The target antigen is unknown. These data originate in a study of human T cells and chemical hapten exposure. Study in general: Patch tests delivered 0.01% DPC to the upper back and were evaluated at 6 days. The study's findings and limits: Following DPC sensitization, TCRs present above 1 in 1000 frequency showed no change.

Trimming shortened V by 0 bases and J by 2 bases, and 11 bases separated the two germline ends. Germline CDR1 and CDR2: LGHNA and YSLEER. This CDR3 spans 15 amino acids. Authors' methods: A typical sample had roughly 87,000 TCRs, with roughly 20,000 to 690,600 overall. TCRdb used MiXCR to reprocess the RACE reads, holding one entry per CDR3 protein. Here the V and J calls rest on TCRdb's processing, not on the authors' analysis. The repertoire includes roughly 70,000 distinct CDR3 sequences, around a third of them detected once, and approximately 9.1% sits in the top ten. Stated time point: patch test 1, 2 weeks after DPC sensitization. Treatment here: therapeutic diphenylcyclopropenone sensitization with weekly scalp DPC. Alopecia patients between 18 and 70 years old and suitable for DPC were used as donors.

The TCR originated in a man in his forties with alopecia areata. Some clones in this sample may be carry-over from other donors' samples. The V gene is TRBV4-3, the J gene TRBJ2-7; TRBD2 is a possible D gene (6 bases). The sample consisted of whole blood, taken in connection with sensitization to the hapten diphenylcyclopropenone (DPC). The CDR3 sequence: CASSQDRGSTYEQYF. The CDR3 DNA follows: TGCGCCAGCAGCCAAGATCGGGGGTCTACCTACGAGCAGTACTTC.